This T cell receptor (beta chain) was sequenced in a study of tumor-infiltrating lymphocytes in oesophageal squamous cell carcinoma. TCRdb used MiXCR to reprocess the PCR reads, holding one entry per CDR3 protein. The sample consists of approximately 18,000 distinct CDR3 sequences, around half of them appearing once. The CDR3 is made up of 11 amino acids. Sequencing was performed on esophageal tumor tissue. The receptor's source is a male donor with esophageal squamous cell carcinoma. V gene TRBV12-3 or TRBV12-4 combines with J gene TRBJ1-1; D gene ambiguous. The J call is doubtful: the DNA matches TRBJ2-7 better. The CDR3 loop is CASSNYDEQYF. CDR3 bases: TGTGCCAGCAGTAACTACGACGAGCAGTACTTC.